The TCR beta chain described here comes from a study of Ad26.COV2.S vaccination and SARS-CoV-2 variants. The V and J ends lost 0 bases and 11 bases respectively, with 13 bases between them. Germline V gene lookup returns CDR1 LGHDT and CDR2 YNNKEL (reference sequence). The CDR3 covers 13 residues. The sample's treatment: roughly 19 received Ad26.COV2.S at low or high dose, single or two shots; several received placebo; per-sample allocation not given. On day 63 after the first injection, vaccine and placebo recipients gave samples. Profiled with immunoSEQ multiplex PCR; TCRdb holds only in-frame clones, not every one. The profile shows about 350,000 clones, 85% to 90% of them singletons.

This receptor was obtained from a person aged 18 to 59 who received the Ad26.COV2.S COVID-19 vaccine or a placebo. The rearrangement joins TRBV3-1 (or the pseudogene TRBV3-2) to TRBJ1-1; unclear D gene. The input for sequencing was peripheral blood, taken in a trial of Ad26.COV2.S vaccine versus placebo. The CDR3 protein is CASSQEMRQRAFF. DNA for the CDR3: TGTGCCAGCAGCCAAGAAATGAGGCAGAGGGCTTTCTTT.